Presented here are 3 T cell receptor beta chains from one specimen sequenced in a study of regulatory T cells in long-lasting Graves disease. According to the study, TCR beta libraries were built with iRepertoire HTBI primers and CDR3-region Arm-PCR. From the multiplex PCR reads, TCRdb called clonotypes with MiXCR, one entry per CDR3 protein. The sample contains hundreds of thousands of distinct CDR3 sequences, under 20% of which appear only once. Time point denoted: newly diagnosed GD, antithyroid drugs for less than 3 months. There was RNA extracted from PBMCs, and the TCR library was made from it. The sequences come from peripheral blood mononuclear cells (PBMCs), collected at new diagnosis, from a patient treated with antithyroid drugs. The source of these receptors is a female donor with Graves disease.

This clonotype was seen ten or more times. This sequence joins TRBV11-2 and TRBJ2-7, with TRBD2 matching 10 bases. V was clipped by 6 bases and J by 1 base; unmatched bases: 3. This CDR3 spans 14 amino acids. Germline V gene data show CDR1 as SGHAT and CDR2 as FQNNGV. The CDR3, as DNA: TGTGCCAGCAGACGACTAGCGGGTTCCTACGAGCAGTACTTC. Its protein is CASRRLAGSYEQYF.

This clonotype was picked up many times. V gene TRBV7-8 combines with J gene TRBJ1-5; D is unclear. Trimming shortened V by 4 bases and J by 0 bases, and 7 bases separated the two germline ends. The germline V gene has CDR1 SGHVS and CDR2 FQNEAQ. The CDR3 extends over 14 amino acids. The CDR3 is CASSSAYSNQPQHF. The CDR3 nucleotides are TGTGCCAGCAGCTCTGCTTATAGCAATCAGCCCCAGCATTTT. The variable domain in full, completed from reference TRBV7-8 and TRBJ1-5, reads GAGVSQSPRYKVAKRGQDVALRCDPISGHVSLFWYQQALGQGPEFLTYFQNEAQLDKSGLPSDRFFAERPEGSVSTLKIQRTQQEDSAVYLCASSSAYSNQPQHFGDGTRLSIL.

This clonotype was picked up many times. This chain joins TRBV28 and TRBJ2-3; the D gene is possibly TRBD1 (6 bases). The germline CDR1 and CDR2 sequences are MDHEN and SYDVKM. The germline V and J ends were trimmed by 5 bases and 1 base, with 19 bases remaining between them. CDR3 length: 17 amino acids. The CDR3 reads CASSPPLTGTRTDTQYF. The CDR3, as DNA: TGTGCCAGCAGTCCGCCCCTGACCGGGACACGCACAGATACGCAGTATTTT.